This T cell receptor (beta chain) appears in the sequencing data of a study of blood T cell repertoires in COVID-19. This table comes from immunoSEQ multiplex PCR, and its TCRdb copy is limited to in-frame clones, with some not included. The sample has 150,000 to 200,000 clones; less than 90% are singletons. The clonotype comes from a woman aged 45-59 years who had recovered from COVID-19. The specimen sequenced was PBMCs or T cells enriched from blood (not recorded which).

The chain's CDR3 is CAISGGGMHDEQFF. CDR3 nucleotides: TGTGCCATCAGTGGCGGGGGAATGCACGATGAGCAGTTCTTC. This sequence joins TRBV10-3 and TRBJ2-1; 7 bases match TRBD2. This CDR3 spans 14 amino acids. The J segment lost 8 bases and the V segment lost 4 bases, leaving 8 bases of the junction unmatched. Germline loops: CDR1 ENHRY, CDR2 SYGVKD.